A single sample is the source of the 21 T cell receptor beta chains below, sequenced in a study of blood T cell repertoires in COVID-19. Libraries were prepared by immunoSEQ multiplex PCR; TCRdb keeps only in-frame clonotypes and omits some of them. The sample has fewer than 85,000 clones; 65% to 80% are singletons. Source material: peripheral blood. The receptors here all came from a woman at least 80 years old with active or convalescent COVID-19.

DNA of the CDR3: TGTGCCAGCAGTTTAATGGACAGGGGTGAGCAGTACTTC. Its translation: CASSLMDRGEQYF. The V and J genes are TRBV12-3 or TRBV12-4 and TRBJ2-7; the match to TRBD1 covers 9 bases. V was clipped by 2 bases and J by 7 bases; unmatched bases: 3. The CDR3 length is 13 residues.

This chain joins TRBV19 and TRBJ2-1, with TRBD2 identical over 10 bases. The V segment lost 5 bases and the J segment 4 bases; nucleotides outside the gene matches: 8. The germline V gene has CDR1 LNHDA and CDR2 SQIVND (reference sequence). CDR3 length equals 16 residues. The CDR3 nucleotides read TGTGCCAGTAGTCATCCCTCACTAGCGGGGTACAATGAGCAGTTCTTC. Translated: CASSHPSLAGYNEQFF.

The genes are TRBV9 and TRBJ2-7, with a tentative D call TRBD1 (6 bases). The germline V gene has CDR1 SGDLS and CDR2 YYNGEE. Trimming left V 0 bases short and J 3 bases short, with 16 bases between. The CDR3 sequence is 16 residues long. The CDR3 sequence is CASSVEIGGSNYEQYF. DNA of the CDR3: TGTGCCAGCAGCGTAGAGATTGGGGGCTCCAACTACGAGCAGTACTTC. Using reference TRBV9 and TRBJ2-7 for the parts outside the CDR3, the full variable domain is DSGVTQTPKHLITATGQRVTLRCSPRSGDLSVYWYQQSLDQGLQFLIQYYNGEERAKGNILERFSAQQFPDLHSELNLSSLELGDSALYFCASSVEIGGSNYEQYFGPGTRLTVT.

The gene calls are TRBV10-1 and TRBJ1-6, with D unclear. V dropped 10 bases and J dropped 11 bases, with 18 bases sitting between them. CDR3 size: 13 residues. Germline values: CDR1 WNHNN, CDR2 SYGVQD (reference sequence). The CDR3 region is CATRREDRPPLHF. The CDR3, as DNA: TGCGCCACCCGTAGGGAGGATAGACCACCCCTCCACTTT.

The chain has TRBV28 and TRBJ1-4; the match to TRBD1 covers 7 bases. The length of the CDR3 is 14 residues. The ends lost 8 bases at V and 8 bases at J; junction bases unmatched: 11. CDR1 and CDR2 (germline): MDHEN, SYDVKM. Written as DNA, the CDR3 is TGTGCCAGCGGGTTGGCAGGGGGATCGGAAAAACTGTTTTTT. It specifies CASGLAGGSEKLFF.

The chain combines TRBV5-5 with TRBJ1-2, with 10 bases identical to TRBD1. The length of the CDR3 is 14 residues. Germline loops: CDR1 SGHKS, CDR2 YYEKEE (reference sequence). The J segment lost 5 bases and the V segment lost 4 bases, leaving 5 bases of the junction unmatched. For the CDR3, the DNA is TGTGCCAGCAGCAAGGACAGGGGGTTGTATGGCTACACCTTC. Protein product: CASSKDRGLYGYTF.

The V call is TRBV5-1, the J call TRBJ2-1, with D unresolved. V lost 0 bases, J lost 10 bases, and 8 bases lay in between. CDR3 length: 12 amino acids. Germline lookup yields CDR1 SGHRS and CDR2 YFSETQ. The CDR3 here is CASSLGSEEQFF. The CDR3 region has the DNA TGCGCCAGCAGCTTGGGCAGCGAAGAGCAGTTCTTC.

The chain employs TRBV19 and TRBJ1-2; no definite D call. This CDR3 spans 15 amino acids. Per germline, CDR1 LNHDA and CDR2 SQIVND (reference sequence). The V and J ends lost 6 bases and 3 bases respectively, with 17 bases between them. CDR3 in DNA: TGTGCCAGTAGCTGGAACGACTATCGGGACTATGGCTACACCTTC. Translated: CASSWNDYRDYGYTF.

The chain links TRBV28 to TRBJ2-7, with TRBD2 as a possible D gene (5 bases). Germline loops: CDR1 MDHEN, CDR2 SYDVKM. The CDR3 has 12 amino acids. V was cut by 7 bases and J by 6 bases, with 13 bases left in between. The CDR3 is CASNRDPGEQYF. As DNA, the CDR3 is TGTGCCAGCAATCGGGATCCCGGCGAGCAGTACTTC.

This chain uses TRBV10-3 with TRBJ1-1, with D possibly matching TRBD1 (5 bases). Trimming shortened V by 0 bases and J by 1 base, and 9 bases separated the two germline ends. Germline V lookup: CDR1 ENHRY, CDR2 SYGVKD. The CDR3 has 15 amino acids. This CDR3 is CAISESAGPNTEAFF. DNA for the CDR3: TGTGCCATCAGTGAGTCAGCAGGGCCGAACACTGAAGCTTTCTTT.

In its sample, this clone was seen many times. This chain connects TRBV19 to TRBJ2-5, with TRBD1 identical over 11 bases. CDR1 is LNHDA and CDR2 is SQIVND in the germline V gene (reference sequence). The J segment lost 6 bases and the V segment lost 7 bases, leaving 4 bases of the junction unmatched. CDR3 size: 13 residues. The CDR3: CASTGTGGQTQYF. As DNA, the CDR3 is TGTGCCAGTACCGGGACAGGGGGACAGACCCAGTACTTC.

The chain recombines TRBV19 with TRBJ2-1, with 9 nucleotides matching TRBD2. This CDR3 is 16 amino acids long. CDR1 and CDR2 (germline): LNHDA, SQIVND (reference sequence). V shed 4 bases, J shed 5 bases, and the junction held 9 bases outside the gene matches. CDR3 protein: CASSNLRGGANNEQFF. CDR3 in DNA: TGTGCCAGTAGTAACCTGCGCGGGGGGGCCAACAATGAGCAGTTCTTC.

The gene calls are TRBV5-5 and TRBJ2-6; 9 nucleotides match TRBD1. The V gene's germline CDR1 is SGHKS and CDR2 YYEKEE (reference sequence). The length of the CDR3 is 18 residues. Trimming removed 0 bases from V and 1 base from J; junction bases left unmatched: 5. The CDR3 DNA follows: TGTGCCAGCAGCTTGGGTGGACAGGGGATTTCTGGGGCCAACGTCCTGACTTTC. Translating it yields CASSLGGQGISGANVLTF.

This chain links TRBV5-1 with TRBJ2-1; a weak D match, TRBD1 (8 bases). Germline CDR1 and CDR2: SGHRS and YFSETQ. The CDR3 extends over 13 amino acids. V gave up 4 bases and J gave up 6 bases, with 11 bases separating them. The CDR3: CASSSGTGNEQFF. CDR3 DNA: TGCGCCAGCAGCAGCGGGACAGGCAATGAGCAGTTCTTC.

V gene TRBV19 combines with J gene TRBJ2-5, with 12 bases identical to TRBD1. Trimming cost V 5 bases and J 5 bases; bases outside gene matches: 3. This CDR3 is built from 14 residues. CDR1 is LNHDA and CDR2 is SQIVND in the germline V gene (reference sequence). The CDR3: CASSGTGGGETQYF. CDR3 bases: TGTGCCAGTAGTGGGACAGGGGGCGGGGAGACCCAGTACTTC.

The chain combines TRBV5-1 with TRBJ1-1; 8 positions agree with TRBD1. The V and J ends lost 4 bases and 1 base, in that order; junction bases with no gene match: 3. The CDR3 contains 14 residues. CDR1 SGHRS and CDR2 YFSETQ come from the germline V gene. The CDR3 region has the DNA TGCGCCAGCAGCAAGGACAGGGCGAACACTGAAGCTTTCTTT. Protein sequence: CASSKDRANTEAFF.

In nucleotides, the CDR3 is TGCGCCAGCAGCTTGGGAGAAGGAGGAGATACGCAGTATTTT. This sequence encodes CASSLGEGGDTQYF. The V call is TRBV5-1, the J call TRBJ2-3, with a tentative D call TRBD2 (5 bases). The CDR3 has 14 amino acids. Deletions cut 0 bases from V and 5 bases from J, with 10 bases between. CDR1 and CDR2 from the germline V gene are SGHRS and YFSETQ.

The rearrangement links TRBV30 to TRBJ2-5; 7 positions match TRBD2. Trimming took 5 bases from V and 2 from J; bases not matched to a gene: 8. The length of the CDR3 is 14 residues. From germline, CDR1 is GTSNPN and CDR2 SVGIG (reference sequence). The CDR3 spells CAWEGGLSQETQYF. CDR3 in DNA: TGTGCCTGGGAGGGAGGGTTGAGTCAAGAGACCCAGTACTTC.

The V and J genes are TRBV7-2 and TRBJ1-5; D is unresolved. Germline loops: CDR1 SGHTA, CDR2 FQGNSA. V gave up 5 bases and J gave up 2 bases, with 16 bases separating them. The CDR3 is made up of 16 amino acids. Written as DNA, the CDR3 is TGTGCCAGCAGCCCGTTTTCGGGGAAAGGCAATCAGCCCCAGCATTTT. It translates to CASSPFSGKGNQPQHF. The full variable domain, in which reference TRBV7-2 and TRBJ1-5 provide the parts outside the CDR3, is GAGVSQSPSNKVTEKGKDVELRCDPISGHTALYWYRQSLGQGLEFLIYFQGNSAPDKSGLPSDRFSAERTGGSVSTLTIQRTQQEDSAVYLCASSPFSGKGNQPQHFGDGTRLSIL.

The rearrangement links TRBV18 to TRBJ1-1; 7 bases are a match to TRBD1. CDR3 size: 15 residues. Germline CDR1 and CDR2: KGHSH and LQKENI. Trimming cost V 6 bases and J 4 bases; bases outside gene matches: 11. CDR3 DNA: TGTGCCAGCTCTCTCTTCAGGGGGAAGGGCACTGAAGCTTTCTTT. It yields the protein CASSLFRGKGTEAFF.

The sample holds a few counts of this clone. This chain links TRBV11-2 with TRBJ2-1; possible D gene TRBD1, 6 bases. V lost 2 bases and J lost 8, with 16 bases in between. The CDR3 loop spans 15 amino acids. In germline, CDR1 is SGHAT, CDR2 FQNNGV. The CDR3 region has the DNA TGTGCCAGCAGCTTAACAGGCAGGGGTGGGTATGAGCAGTTCTTC. Residues: CASSLTGRGGYEQFF.